The 30 T cell receptor beta chains listed next were all sequenced from one sample in a study of blood T cell repertoires in COVID-19. Sequenced by immunoSEQ multiplex PCR; TCRdb stores in-frame clones only, minus some. Altogether 150,000 or so clones are present, 76% being singletons, with the ten largest covering under 6%. Material for sequencing was peripheral blood. The origin of the receptors is an elderly woman with active or convalescent COVID-19.

The genes are TRBV18 and TRBJ2-1, with 9 bases matching TRBD1. V lost 3 bases and J lost 0; bases outside the gene matches: 3. Germline V lookup: CDR1 KGHSH, CDR2 LQKENI. The CDR3 runs 16 residues. CDR3 in DNA: TGTGCCAGCTCACCCCTACAGGGGGCCTCCTACAATGAGCAGTTCTTC. Translating it yields CASSPLQGASYNEQFF.

This clone was found once. This chain uses TRBV19 with TRBJ1-1; TRBD1 matches 9 bases. J was trimmed by 0 bases and V by 9 bases; bases with no gene match: 14. The CDR3 has 17 amino acids. Germline values: CDR1 LNHDA, CDR2 SQIVND (reference sequence). The CDR3 loop reads CAREETDRGNMNTEAFF. The CDR3, as DNA: TGTGCCAGAGAAGAAACGGACAGGGGCAACATGAACACTGAAGCTTTCTTT.

The rearrangement joins TRBV5-8 to TRBJ1-5; D is unclear. This CDR3 has 14 residues. The ends were cut back, 2 bases at V and 3 bases at J, with 9 bases in the middle. The germline V gene has CDR1 SGHTS and CDR2 YDEGEE. In DNA form, the CDR3 reads TGTGCCAGCAGCTTATACCGGGACAATCAGCCCCAGCATTTT. The encoded protein is CASSLYRDNQPQHF.

The chain recombines TRBV6-1 with TRBJ1-3, with TRBD1 matching 8 bases. The CDR3 length is 17 residues. Germline CDR1 reads MNHNS; CDR2 reads SASEGT. V shed 2 bases and J 0 bases; nucleotides not matched to a gene: 6. The CDR3 sequence: CASSEQGAGNSGNTIYF. DNA for the CDR3: TGTGCCAGCAGTGAACAGGGGGCAGGAAACTCTGGAAACACCATATATTTT.

The chain links TRBV27 to TRBJ1-2, with 8 positions matching TRBD1. This CDR3 region has 15 residues. Losses at the gene ends were 6 bases for V and 8 bases for J; bases not matched to a gene: 14. The germline gives CDR1 MNHEY, CDR2 SMNVEV (reference sequence). The CDR3 nucleotides read TGTGCCAGCAGCGACGTCCGGGACAGGCTAGTAGGCTACACCTTC. It is translated as CASSDVRDRLVGYTF.

The V and J genes are TRBV3-1 (or the pseudogene TRBV3-2) and TRBJ1-2; 8 bases agree with TRBD1. The germline CDR1 and CDR2 sequences are LGHDT and YNNKEL (reference sequence). V lost 3 bases to trimming and J lost 7 bases; unmatched junction nucleotides: 7. The CDR3 runs to 14 residues. CDR3 sequence reads: CASSQRTGWPGYTF. The CDR3 DNA follows: TGTGCCAGCAGCCAGCGGACAGGGTGGCCTGGCTACACCTTC.

Of note for this clone: Other DNA variants within this sample encode the same CDR3. The J gene is TRBJ1-2, the V gene TRBV15, with D tentatively TRBD1 (5 bases). The CDR3 covers 14 residues. Germline-derived CDR1 and CDR2 are LNHNV and YYDKDF (reference sequence). The V gene lost 1 base and the J gene lost 2 bases, with 8 bases spanning the gap. This chain's CDR3 is CATSRVPGNYGYTF. As DNA, the CDR3 is TGTGCCACCAGCAGAGTGCCAGGGAACTATGGCTACACCTTC.

V usage is TRBV9 and J usage is TRBJ1-2; possibly TRBD1 for D (5 bases). V was pared by 3 bases and J by 8 bases, with 17 bases between. CDR1 is SGDLS, CDR2 YYNGEE, per germline. The CDR3 has 14 amino acids. CDR3 nucleotides: TGTGCCAGCAGCGAACTCGGGGGAGTGGACGGCTACACCTTC. It translates to CASSELGGVDGYTF.

The chain joins TRBV15 to TRBJ1-2; 11 nucleotides line up with TRBD1. In germline, CDR1 is LNHNV, CDR2 YYDKDF (reference sequence). J gave up 7 bases and V 3 bases, and 7 bases lay outside the gene matches. The length of the CDR3 is 15 residues. In DNA, the CDR3 is TGTGCCACCAGCAGCATGGACAGGGGGCGAAGTGGCTACACCTTC. It is translated as CATSSMDRGRSGYTF.

The chain has TRBV28 and TRBJ1-4; 11 bases fit TRBD1. Germline values: CDR1 MDHEN, CDR2 SYDVKM. This CDR3 contains 14 residues. V shed 5 bases and J 15 bases; nucleotides not matched to a gene: 11. CDR3 sequence: CASSPEDRGRLVFF. The CDR3 nucleotides read TGTGCCAGCAGTCCGGAGGACAGGGGGCGCTTAGTGTTTTTT.

V and J are TRBV7-2 and TRBJ1-2; D uncertain. The germline CDR1 and CDR2 sequences are SGHTA and FQGNSA. The CDR3 length is 14 residues. V lost 0 bases to trimming and J lost 2 bases, with 7 bases between them. CDR3 loop: CASSLAAENYGYTF. The CDR3 DNA sequence: TGTGCCAGCAGCTTAGCGGCAGAAAACTATGGCTACACCTTC.

This clone is a singleton in its sample. The V gene is TRBV2, the J gene TRBJ2-1; D is ambiguous. The V and J ends lost 1 base and 6 bases respectively, with 10 bases between them. Germline values: CDR1 SNHLY, CDR2 FYNNEI. This CDR3 has 14 residues. CDR3 in DNA: TGTGCCAGCAGTGAAGTACGAGCATTCAATGAGCAGTTCTTC. Protein sequence: CASSEVRAFNEQFF.

CDR3 in amino acids: CASSSRTGTYQETQYF. Written as DNA, the CDR3 is TGTGCCAGCAGTTCCAGGACCGGGACATACCAAGAGACCCAGTACTTC. The chain recombines TRBV28 with TRBJ2-5; possibly TRBD1 for D (6 bases). Germline CDR1 and CDR2: MDHEN and SYDVKM. Trimming pared 4 bases from V and 0 bases from J, leaving 15 bases between. The length of the CDR3 is 16 residues.

The CDR3: CATSRVRQGAEQFF. The CDR3 DNA follows: TGTGCCACCAGCAGGGTACGACAGGGAGCTGAGCAGTTCTTC. The rearrangement joins TRBV15 to TRBJ2-1; 7 bases match TRBD1. Germline V gives CDR1 LNHNV, CDR2 YYDKDF (reference sequence). The V segment lost 3 bases and the J segment 9 bases; nucleotides outside the gene matches: 8. This CDR3 comprises 14 residues.

The V and J genes are TRBV27 and TRBJ1-6, with TRBD1 matching 9 bases. With V trimmed by 3 bases and J by 5 bases, 8 bases remained unmatched. The CDR3 sequence is 17 residues long. From germline, CDR1 is MNHEY and CDR2 SMNVEV (reference sequence). CDR3 DNA: TGTGCCAGCAGTTTGAGGGGACAGGGTCGTCATAATTCACCCCTCCACTTT. As protein: CASSLRGQGRHNSPLHF.

V usage is TRBV19 and J usage is TRBJ2-7; tentatively, D is TRBD2 (6 bases). Germline CDR1 LNHDA, CDR2 SQIVND (reference sequence). The CDR3 runs 14 residues. V gave up 6 bases and J gave up 5 bases, with 17 bases separating them. DNA for the CDR3: TGTGCCAGTAGCTTTCAAGGCGGGGTCCACGAGCAGTACTTC. This sequence encodes CASSFQGGVHEQYF.

The rearrangement links TRBV5-1 to TRBJ1-2, with TRBD1 as a possible D gene (6 bases). Germline CDR1 reads SGHRS; CDR2 reads YFSETQ. V lost 2 bases and J 6 bases, leaving 17 bases between the germline ends. The CDR3 length is 15 residues. Here the CDR3 reads CASSLRNRDINGYTF. The CDR3 bases are TGCGCCAGCAGCTTAAGGAACAGGGACATAAATGGCTACACCTTC.

The chain carries TRBV20-1 and TRBJ1-1, with D possibly being TRBD1 (5 bases). In germline, CDR1 is DFQATT, CDR2 SNEGSKA (reference sequence). CDR3 length: 13 residues. V lost 3 bases and J lost 8, with 16 bases in between. CDR3 region: CSASWQGEREAFF. CDR3 nucleotide sequence: TGCAGTGCTAGTTGGCAGGGCGAGAGGGAAGCTTTCTTT.

This rearrangement joins TRBV3-1 (or the pseudogene TRBV3-2) to TRBJ1-2; no clear D. In germline, CDR1 is LGHDT, CDR2 YNNKEL (reference sequence). The CDR3 consists of 14 residues. Trimming pared 4 bases from V and 8 bases from J, leaving 17 bases between. The CDR3 is CASSPRAGLDGYTF. CDR3 in DNA: TGTGCCAGCAGCCCCCGAGCGGGTTTAGACGGCTACACCTTC.

This clone was seen just once. The genes are TRBV6-5 and TRBJ2-1; D remains unclear. Germline lookup yields CDR1 MNHEY and CDR2 SVGAGI. Trimming pared 0 bases from V and 4 bases from J, leaving 10 bases between. This CDR3 is built from 15 residues. CDR3 sequence reads: CASSYSNGQYNEQFF. The DNA of the CDR3 is TGTGCCAGCAGTTACTCGAATGGGCAGTACAATGAGCAGTTCTTC.

This clone was found once. This chain connects TRBV5-6 to TRBJ2-1; no reliable D call. V lost 4 bases to trimming and J lost 9 bases, with 8 bases between them. Germline CDR1 reads SGHDT; CDR2 reads YYEEEE. The length of the CDR3 is 11 residues. Here the CDR3 reads CASSAFSEQFF. In DNA, the CDR3 is TGTGCCAGCAGCGCCTTCAGTGAGCAGTTCTTC.

This sequence joins TRBV7-9 and TRBJ2-3; D not certain. This CDR3 region has 15 residues. The germline V gene encodes CDR1 SEHNR and CDR2 FQNEAQ (reference sequence). V was cut by 6 bases and J by 2 bases, with 15 bases left in between. The chain's CDR3 is CASSPQSIFTDTQYF. CDR3 in DNA: TGTGCCAGCAGTCCACAGTCGATTTTCACAGATACGCAGTATTTT.

V usage is TRBV9 and J usage is TRBJ1-1, with 9 bases identical to TRBD1. Germline assignment: CDR1 SGDLS and CDR2 YYNGEE. V lost 1 base and J lost 5; bases outside the gene matches: 6. This CDR3 is built from 15 residues. The CDR3 DNA follows: TGTGCCAGCAGCGTAACCCTGACAGGGGGAACTGAAGCTTTCTTT. This sequence encodes CASSVTLTGGTEAFF.

In DNA, the CDR3 is TGTGCCAGCAGCCCCGGGGGAGTCGCCTACGAGCAGTACTTC. Translation: CASSPGGVAYEQYF. The chain has TRBV3-1 (or the pseudogene TRBV3-2) and TRBJ2-7; perhaps TRBD2 as D (6 bases). V lost 4 bases and J 2 bases, leaving 12 bases between the germline ends. Germline V CDR1 and CDR2: LGHDT, YNNKEL (reference sequence). The CDR3 spans 14 residues.

This clone has more than one count but fewer than ten. The chain joins TRBV5-5 to TRBJ2-2; a possible D gene is TRBD1 (6 bases). This CDR3 spans 14 amino acids. Trimming pared 4 bases from V and 3 bases from J, leaving 10 bases between. Germline V gene sequence: CDR1 SGHKS, CDR2 YYEKEE (reference sequence). CDR3 amino acids: CASSEQGHTGELFF. The CDR3 DNA sequence: TGTGCCAGCAGCGAACAGGGTCACACCGGGGAGCTGTTTTTT.

This chain connects TRBV19 to TRBJ1-5; 7 bases are a match to TRBD1. Germline V CDR1 and CDR2: LNHDA, SQIVND (reference sequence). V lost 10 bases to trimming and J lost 5 bases; unmatched junction nucleotides: 35. The CDR3 contains 22 residues. In nucleotides, the CDR3 is TGTGCCACCGCAAAGGAATCGATTCCGTCCTGGAACAGGGGACAGACATATCAGCCCCAGCATTTT. Its translation: CATAKESIPSWNRGQTYQPQHF.

CDR3: CASRAGDSSYNSPLHF. The CDR3 DNA follows: TGCGCCAGCCGCGCGGGGGATAGCTCCTATAATTCACCCCTCCACTTT. The chain recombines TRBV10-1 with TRBJ1-6, with D possibly TRBD1 on 5 matching bases. V lost 8 bases, J lost 0 bases, and 14 bases lay in between. The CDR3 contains 16 residues. Per the germline V gene, CDR1 is WNHNN and CDR2 is SYGVQD (reference sequence).

This clone turned up a few times. The chain couples TRBV7-6 to TRBJ1-5, with D uncertain. The germline CDR1 and CDR2 sequences are SGHVS and FNYEAQ. There are 15 residues in the CDR3. V was shortened by 1 base and J by 3 bases, with 10 bases between the two germline ends. The CDR3 sequence: CASSLVAGSNQPQHF. CDR3 bases: TGTGCCAGCAGCTTAGTTGCGGGGTCCAATCAGCCCCAGCATTTT.

This chain connects TRBV7-9 to TRBJ1-4; possibly TRBD1 for D (5 bases). The germline V and J ends were trimmed by 4 bases and 0 bases, with 15 bases remaining between them. This CDR3 comprises 17 residues. CDR1 is SEHNR, CDR2 FQNEAQ, per germline (reference sequence). CDR3 sequence reads: CASSSVGRGATNEKLFF. The DNA of the CDR3 is TGTGCCAGCAGCTCCGTCGGGAGGGGAGCAACTAATGAAAAACTGTTTTTT. Drawing the rest from reference TRBV7-9 and TRBJ1-4, the complete variable domain is DTGVSQNPRHKITKRGQNVTFRCDPISEHNRLYWYRQTLGQGPEFLTYFQNEAQLEKSRLLSDRFSAERPKGSFSTLEIQRTEQGDSAMYLCASSSVGRGATNEKLFFGSGTQLSVL.

The chain recombines TRBV6-5 with TRBJ1-2, with a tentative D call TRBD1 (5 bases). The CDR3 is 14 residues long. V was pared by 6 bases and J by 2 bases, with 13 bases between. Per germline, CDR1 MNHEY and CDR2 SVGAGI. The DNA for the CDR3 is TGTGCCAGCAGGGGTCGGGGGTGGAACTATGGCTACACCTTC. This codes for CASRGRGWNYGYTF.